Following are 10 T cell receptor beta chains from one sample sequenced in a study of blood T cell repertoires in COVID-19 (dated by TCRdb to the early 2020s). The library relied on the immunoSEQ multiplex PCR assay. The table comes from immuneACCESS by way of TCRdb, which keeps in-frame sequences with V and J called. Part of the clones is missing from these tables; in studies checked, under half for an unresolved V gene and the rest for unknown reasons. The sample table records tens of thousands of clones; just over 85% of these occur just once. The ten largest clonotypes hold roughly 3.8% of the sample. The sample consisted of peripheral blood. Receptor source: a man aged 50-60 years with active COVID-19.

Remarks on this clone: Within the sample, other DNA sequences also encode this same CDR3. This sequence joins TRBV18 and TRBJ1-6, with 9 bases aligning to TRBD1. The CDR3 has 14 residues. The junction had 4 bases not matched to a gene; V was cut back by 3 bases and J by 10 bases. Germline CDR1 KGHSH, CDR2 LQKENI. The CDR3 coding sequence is TGTGCCAGCTCACCGGAGGGACAGGGCTCACCCCTCCACTTT. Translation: CASSPEGQGSPLHF.

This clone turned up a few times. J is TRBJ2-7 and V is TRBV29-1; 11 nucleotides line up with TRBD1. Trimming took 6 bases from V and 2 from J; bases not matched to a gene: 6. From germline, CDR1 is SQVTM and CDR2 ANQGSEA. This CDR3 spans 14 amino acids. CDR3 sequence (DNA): TGCAGCGTGCCCGGGACAGGGGGTACCTACGAGCAGTACTTC. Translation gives CSVPGTGGTYEQYF.

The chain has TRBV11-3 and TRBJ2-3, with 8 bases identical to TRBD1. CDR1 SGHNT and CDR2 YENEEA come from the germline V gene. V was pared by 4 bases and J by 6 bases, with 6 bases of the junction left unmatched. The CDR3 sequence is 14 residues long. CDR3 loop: CASSSQGAGDTQYF. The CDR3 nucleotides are TGTGCCAGCAGCTCTCAGGGGGCAGGGGATACGCAGTATTTT.

The CDR3 region is CASRQDRVYQPQHF. CDR3 DNA: TGTGCCAGCAGGCAGGACAGGGTATACCAGCCCCAGCATTTT. This chain uses TRBV6-6 with TRBJ1-5, with 8 bases lining up with TRBD1. The CDR3 has 14 amino acids. Germline V gives CDR1 MNHNY, CDR2 SVGAGI (reference sequence). Trimming at V came to 6 bases and at J to 7 bases, leaving 8 bases not matched to a gene.

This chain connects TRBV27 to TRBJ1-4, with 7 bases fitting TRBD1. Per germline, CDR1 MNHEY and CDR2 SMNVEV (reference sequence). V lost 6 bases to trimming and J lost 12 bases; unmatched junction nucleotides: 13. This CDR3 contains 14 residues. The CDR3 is CASRTGASNEELFF. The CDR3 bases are TGTGCCAGCAGAACAGGGGCTTCCAATGAGGAACTGTTTTTT.

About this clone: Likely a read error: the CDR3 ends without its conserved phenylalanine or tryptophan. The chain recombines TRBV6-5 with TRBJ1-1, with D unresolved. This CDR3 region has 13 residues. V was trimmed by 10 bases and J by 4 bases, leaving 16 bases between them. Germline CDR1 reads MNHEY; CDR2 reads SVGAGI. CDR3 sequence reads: CATRRGLGTEAFS. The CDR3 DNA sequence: TGTGCCACCCGGCGGGGTTTGGGCACTGAAGCTTTCTCT.

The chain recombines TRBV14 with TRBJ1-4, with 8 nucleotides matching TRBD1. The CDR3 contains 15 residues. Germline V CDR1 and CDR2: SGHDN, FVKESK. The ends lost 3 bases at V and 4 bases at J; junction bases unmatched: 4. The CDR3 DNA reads TGTGCCAGCAGCCAGTTAGGACAGGGTAATGAAAAACTGTTTTTT. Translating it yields CASSQLGQGNEKLFF. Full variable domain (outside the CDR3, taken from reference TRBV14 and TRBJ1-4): EAGVTQFPSHSVIEKGQTVTLRCDPISGHDNLYWYRRVMGKEIKFLLHFVKESKQDESGMPNNRFLAERTGGTYSTLKVQPAELEDSGVYFCASSQLGQGNEKLFFGSGTQLSVL.

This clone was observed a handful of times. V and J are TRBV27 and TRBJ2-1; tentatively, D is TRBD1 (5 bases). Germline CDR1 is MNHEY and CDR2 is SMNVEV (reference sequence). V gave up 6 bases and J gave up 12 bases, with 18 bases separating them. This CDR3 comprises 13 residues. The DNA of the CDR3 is TGTGCCAGCAGCCCGGACACCTCACTAACGCAGTTCTTC. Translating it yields CASSPDTSLTQFF.

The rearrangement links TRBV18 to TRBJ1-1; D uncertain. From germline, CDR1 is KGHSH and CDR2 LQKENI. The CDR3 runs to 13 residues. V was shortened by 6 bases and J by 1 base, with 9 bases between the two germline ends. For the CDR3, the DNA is TGTGCCAGCTCGTTCGGGAGGAACACTGAAGCTTTCTTT. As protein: CASSFGRNTEAFF.

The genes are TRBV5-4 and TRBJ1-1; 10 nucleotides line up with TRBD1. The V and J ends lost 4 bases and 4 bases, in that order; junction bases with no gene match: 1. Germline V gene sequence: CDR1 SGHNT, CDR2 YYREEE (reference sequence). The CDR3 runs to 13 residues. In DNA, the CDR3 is TGTGCCAGCAGCCGACAGGGGGCCACTGAAGCTTTCTTT. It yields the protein CASSRQGATEAFF. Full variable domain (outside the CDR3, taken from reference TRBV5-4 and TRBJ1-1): ETGVTQSPTHLIKTRGQQVTLRCSSQSGHNTVSWYQQALGQGPQFIFQYYREEENGRGNFPPRFSGLQFPNYSSELNVNALELDDSALYLCASSRQGATEAFFGQGTRLTVV.